The 25 T cell receptor beta chains below come from one sample, sequenced in a study of post-analysis software for immune sequencing data (dated by TCRdb to 2014 to 2015). The time point label here, explained by the study, means: second blood draw from one MS patient after hematopoietic stem cell transplantation. Libraries were constructed by PCR. Sequencing was performed on an Illumina HiSeq 2500. To reduce PCR and sequencing biases, unique molecular identifiers were built into the TCR beta cDNA libraries. Starting from the raw public reads, TCRdb applied fastp trimming at Q25, assembled clones with MiXCR and retained in-frame beta chains. For every CDR3 protein sequence, its rows merge into one entry that carries the most common genes and DNA. The table for this sample lists some 160,000 distinct CDR3 sequences; approximately 35% of them were counted only once. In total, the top ten clones hold 25% to 30% of the sample.

The sample here was blood, taken after autologous hematopoietic stem cell transplantation. Receptors originate from a girl between 5 and 17 years old with multiple sclerosis. Donor details come from another sample of the same person, matched by shared clones.

The chain uses TRBV29-1 and TRBJ2-1; 11 positions agree with TRBD2. The CDR3 has 15 amino acids. Germline trimming cut 4 bases from V and 4 bases from J; bases unmatched to any gene: 6. Germline CDR1 is SQVTM and CDR2 is ANQGSEA. The CDR3 coding sequence is TGCAGCGTTGTTTTGACTAGCGGGACTTACAATGAGCAGTTCTTC. This encodes CSVVLTSGTYNEQFF.

The rearrangement links TRBV4-1 to TRBJ1-2; no clear D gene. This CDR3 contains 13 residues. Trimming cost V 0 bases and J 2 bases, with 4 bases left between them. Germline V gene sequence: CDR1 MGHRA, CDR2 YSYEKL. The CDR3 region is CASSQDLNYGYTF. The CDR3 nucleotides read TGCGCCAGCAGCCAAGATCTCAACTATGGCTACACCTTC.

This clonotype showed up just a few times. The rearrangement uses TRBV28 and TRBJ2-3; D not certain. V was cut by 6 bases and J by 2 bases, with 12 bases left in between. The CDR3 extends over 14 amino acids. Germline V gene sequence: CDR1 MDHEN, CDR2 SYDVKM. In DNA form, the CDR3 reads TGTGCCAGCAGCCCCGGCCTCTCCACAGATACGCAGTATTTT. It translates to CASSPGLSTDTQYF.

This clonotype has only a few counts. This chain's CDR3 is CASSLGQGAEKLFF. CDR3 DNA sequence: TGCGCCAGCAGCCTCGGACAGGGTGCTGAAAAACTGTTTTTT. The chain employs TRBV4-1 and TRBJ1-4; 8 positions match TRBD1. The length of the CDR3 is 14 residues. Trimming cost V 4 bases and J 7 bases; bases outside gene matches: 5. The germline V gene encodes CDR1 MGHRA and CDR2 YSYEKL.

This clonotype was seen only a few times. This chain connects TRBV5-1 to TRBJ1-1; D not certain. Germline V gene data show CDR1 as SGHRS and CDR2 as YFSETQ. The CDR3 runs 13 residues. Trimming shortened V by 4 bases and J by 1 base, and 8 bases separated the two germline ends. This chain's CDR3 is CASSPRANTEAFF. CDR3 coding DNA: TGCGCCAGCAGCCCCCGGGCGAACACTGAAGCTTTCTTT.

This clonotype came up a few times. The chain is built from TRBV4-3 and TRBJ1-4; a weak D match, TRBD1 (5 bases). The CDR3 has 14 amino acids. V shed 1 base and J shed 7 bases, with 10 bases lying between them. Germline CDR1 and CDR2: LGHNA and YSLEER. The chain's CDR3 is CASSQGPGGEKLFF. Written as DNA, the CDR3 is TGCGCCAGCAGCCAAGGCCCCGGGGGTGAAAAACTGTTTTTT.

The CDR3, as DNA: TGTGCCAGCAGCCTGGGACTAGCGGGAGCGGTCAGGGAGCTGTTTTTT. Translation gives CASSLGLAGAVRELFF. This chain uses TRBV7-3 with TRBJ2-2, with 14 positions matching TRBD2. The CDR3 contains 16 residues. Germline V gene sequence: CDR1 SGHTA, CDR2 FQGTGA. Trimming at V came to 5 bases and at J to 9 bases, leaving 8 bases not matched to a gene.

The chain couples TRBV5-1 to TRBJ1-1; the D gene is possibly TRBD1 (5 bases). CDR1 is SGHRS and CDR2 is YFSETQ in the germline V gene. V was clipped by 0 bases and J by 8 bases, with 14 bases between them. CDR3 length: 14 residues. The CDR3 DNA follows: TGCGCCAGCAGCTTGGTTCCCGGGGGGACGGAAGCTTTCTTT. Translated, it gives CASSLVPGGTEAFF.

The CDR3 loop reads CASSVRGGNTEAFF. For the CDR3, the DNA is TGTGCCAGCAGTGTACGAGGGGGGAACACTGAAGCTTTCTTT. The V and J genes are TRBV27 and TRBJ1-1; a possible D gene is TRBD1 (6 bases). V gave up 5 bases and J gave up 1 base, with 11 bases separating them. The CDR3 totals 14 residues. Germline V gives CDR1 MNHEY, CDR2 SMNVEV (reference sequence).

The chain uses TRBV7-6 and TRBJ2-3; D tentatively fits TRBD1 or TRBD2 (5 bases each). The germline CDR1 and CDR2 sequences are SGHVS and FNYEAQ. The CDR3 runs 14 residues. Trimming shortened V by 3 bases and J by 2 bases, and 9 bases separated the two germline ends. The CDR3 sequence is CASSLAGTTDTQYF. Here the CDR3 DNA reads TGTGCCAGCAGCTTGGCAGGGACCACAGATACGCAGTATTTT.

The J gene is TRBJ2-4, the V gene TRBV19; D might be TRBD1 (8 bases). The germline V gene encodes CDR1 LNHDA and CDR2 SQIVND (reference sequence). The CDR3 extends over 16 amino acids. V lost 5 bases and J 4 bases, leaving 18 bases between the germline ends. The CDR3 is CASSVIQGGVKNIQYF. CDR3 nucleotides: TGTGCCAGTAGTGTAATACAGGGGGGGGTTAAAAACATTCAGTACTTC.

This chain connects TRBV20-1 to TRBJ1-4; D gene uncertain. The ends were cut back, 4 bases at V and 5 bases at J, with 5 bases in the middle. The germline CDR1 and CDR2 sequences are DFQATT and SNEGSKA (reference sequence). This CDR3 has 11 amino acids. CDR3 residues: CSAILNEKLFF. The CDR3 DNA follows: TGCAGTGCTATTCTCAATGAAAAACTGTTTTTT.

This clonotype occurred many times. The chain joins TRBV6-5 to TRBJ1-2; D not resolved. This CDR3 spans 12 amino acids. Germline V gives CDR1 MNHEY, CDR2 SVGAGI. V lost 11 bases and J 4 bases, leaving 14 bases between the germline ends. The CDR3 loop is CASFVWPYGYTF. CDR3 in DNA: TGTGCCTCATTCGTGTGGCCCTATGGCTACACCTTC.

This clonotype came up a few times. The rearrangement uses TRBV10-3 and TRBJ2-3, with TRBD1 identical over 10 bases. Germline lookup yields CDR1 ENHRY and CDR2 SYGVKD. V trimming: 10 bases; J trimming: 8 bases; junction bases outside the gene matches: 6. The CDR3 spans 12 residues. For the CDR3, the DNA is TGTGCCACCGGACAGGGGGAGAGTACGCAGTATTTT. Translated, it gives CATGQGESTQYF.

The rearrangement uses TRBV5-1 and TRBJ2-1, with TRBD2 matching over 12 bases. Trimming removed 0 bases from V and 10 bases from J; junction bases left unmatched: 8. This CDR3 is built from 16 residues. Germline V CDR1 and CDR2: SGHRS, YFSETQ. The CDR3, as DNA: TGCGCCAGCAGCTTGGTGGCTAGCGGGAGGGCGATAGAGCAGTTCTTC. Protein sequence: CASSLVASGRAIEQFF. Based on the CDR3 plus reference TRBV5-1 and TRBJ2-1, the full variable domain is KAGVTQTPRYLIKTRGQQVTLSCSPISGHRSVSWYQQTPGQGLQFLFEYFSETQRNKGNFPGRFSGRQFSNSRSEMNVSTLELGDSALYLCASSLVASGRAIEQFFGPGTRLTVL.

This clonotype was detected a few times. V is TRBV10-3 and J is TRBJ2-5; the match to TRBD2 covers 7 bases. The V and J ends lost 3 bases and 2 bases, in that order; junction bases with no gene match: 6. Germline V CDR1 and CDR2: ENHRY, SYGVKD. The CDR3 extends over 15 amino acids. CDR3 loop: CAISESSGPQETQYF. CDR3 nucleotides: TGTGCCATCAGTGAATCTAGCGGTCCACAAGAGACCCAGTACTTC.

This clonotype was seen more than once but under ten times. The V gene is TRBV6-5, the J gene TRBJ2-2; TRBD1 matches at 12 bases. Germline values: CDR1 MNHEY, CDR2 SVGAGI. CDR3 length equals 16 residues. Losses at the gene ends were 6 bases for V and 5 bases for J; bases not matched to a gene: 7. CDR3 amino acids: CASSQPGQGATGELFF. CDR3 nucleotide sequence: TGTGCCAGCAGCCAACCGGGACAGGGGGCGACCGGGGAGCTGTTTTTT.

This clonotype was counted a few times. V and J are TRBV7-9 and TRBJ1-1, with D possibly being TRBD1 (5 bases). The germline gives CDR1 SEHNR, CDR2 FQNEAQ (reference sequence). The CDR3 runs to 15 residues. The V gene lost 0 bases and the J gene lost 1 base, with 9 bases spanning the gap. The CDR3 region has the DNA TGTGCCAGCAGCTTAGCTGGGGGTCCGAACACTGAAGCTTTCTTT. Translated: CASSLAGGPNTEAFF.

This chain links TRBV6-1 with TRBJ2-4; TRBD1 aligns across 9 bases. Germline V gives CDR1 MNHNS, CDR2 SASEGT. CDR3 length: 20 amino acids. V lost 0 bases to trimming and J lost 1 base; unmatched junction nucleotides: 13. CDR3: CASSEAVGFGQGLAKNIQYF. The CDR3 nucleotides read TGTGCCAGCAGTGAAGCGGTTGGGTTTGGACAGGGGTTGGCCAAAAACATTCAGTACTTC.

The chain carries TRBV6-6 and TRBJ1-1, with 7 nucleotides matching TRBD1. The length of the CDR3 is 13 residues. V shed 2 bases and J 5 bases; nucleotides not matched to a gene: 2. Germline CDR1 and CDR2: MNHNY and SVGAGI (reference sequence). The CDR3 DNA follows: TGTGCCAGCAGTTACGACAGGGAGACTGAAGCTTTCTTT. Its protein is CASSYDRETEAFF.

This clonotype was seen a handful of times. The chain combines TRBV20-1 with TRBJ1-5, with D perhaps matching TRBD1 (5 bases). Germline loops: CDR1 DFQATT, CDR2 SNEGSKA (reference sequence). The germline V and J ends were trimmed by 2 bases and 4 bases, with 12 bases remaining between them. The CDR3 covers 14 residues. CDR3 region: CSARRGIQNQPQHF. The DNA for the CDR3 is TGCAGTGCTAGACGGGGCATTCAAAATCAGCCCCAGCATTTT.

J is TRBJ2-1 and V is TRBV7-9; possible D gene TRBD1, 7 bases. The CDR3 contains 16 residues. Between the trimmed V and J ends, which lost 7 bases and 7 bases, there was a span of 23 bases. Germline CDR1 is SEHNR and CDR2 is FQNEAQ (reference sequence). This chain's CDR3 is CASTPIRRGLLNEQFF. The CDR3 nucleotides read TGTGCCAGCACACCGATAAGGAGGGGGCTCTTGAATGAGCAGTTCTTC.

The genes are TRBV6-2 or TRBV6-3 and TRBJ2-7; D is uncertain. The CDR3 spans 12 residues. CDR1 and CDR2 from the germline V gene are MNHEY and SVGEGT. Trimming left V 5 bases short and J 7 bases short, with 12 bases between. CDR3 sequence reads: CASSPEYNEQYF. The CDR3, as DNA: TGTGCCAGCAGTCCCGAGTACAATGAGCAGTACTTC.

This clonotype has only a few counts. The chain carries TRBV7-2 and TRBJ2-7; possibly TRBD2 for D (5 bases). CDR3 length: 14 residues. Per germline, CDR1 SGHTA and CDR2 FQGNSA. Trimming left V 0 bases short and J 5 bases short, with 11 bases between. The DNA of the CDR3 is TGTGCCAGCAGCTTAGCGGGTACGGGGAACGAGCAGTACTTC. This codes for CASSLAGTGNEQYF.

The V and J genes are TRBV3-1 and TRBJ2-5, with D uncertain. The CDR3 loop spans 12 amino acids. V lost 4 bases and J 5 bases, leaving 8 bases between the germline ends. Germline lookup yields CDR1 LGHDT and CDR2 YNNKEL (reference sequence). CDR3 in amino acids: CASSPNMETQYF. The CDR3 coding sequence is TGTGCCAGCAGCCCTAATATGGAGACCCAGTACTTC.